The 25 T cell receptor beta chains presented below share a single source sample, sequenced in a study of blood T cell repertoires in COVID-19. Clones were read by immunoSEQ multiplex PCR, and TCRdb kept only the in-frame ones, dropping some. The repertoire holds approximately 210,000 clones, with 81% as singletons. The sample comprised PBMCs or T cells enriched from blood (not recorded which). The receptor set was obtained from a woman aged 45-65 years with acute COVID-19.

The CDR3 loop is CASRTTGNQPQHF. The CDR3 coding sequence is TGTGCCAGCAGGACGACAGGGAATCAGCCCCAGCATTTT. The chain has TRBV6-5 and TRBJ1-5; 7 bases are shared with TRBD1. CDR3 length: 13 amino acids. J was trimmed by 4 bases and V by 6 bases; bases with no gene match: 3. Germline V gene lookup returns CDR1 MNHEY and CDR2 SVGAGI.

This clone was seen more than once but under ten times. The V and J genes are TRBV7-2 and TRBJ1-5; D gene uncertain. From germline, CDR1 is SGHTA and CDR2 FQGNSA. Trimming cost V 4 bases and J 0 bases, with 13 bases left between them. This CDR3 is 16 amino acids long. CDR3: CASSSGGQDSNQPQHF. CDR3 sequence (DNA): TGTGCCAGCAGCTCCGGTGGGCAGGATAGCAATCAGCCCCAGCATTTT.

The chain links TRBV7-2 to TRBJ1-5; no reliable D call. The V gene's germline CDR1 is SGHTA and CDR2 FQGNSA. The CDR3 contains 12 residues. The germline V and J ends were trimmed by 6 bases and 7 bases, with 10 bases remaining between them. CDR3 region: CASSEGRQPQHF. The CDR3 DNA sequence: TGTGCCAGCAGTGAGGGAAGGCAGCCCCAGCATTTT.

This rearrangement joins TRBV7-2 to TRBJ2-1, with TRBD2 matching over 7 bases. With V trimmed by 5 bases and J by 0 bases, 7 bases remained unmatched. Looked up from germline, CDR1 is SGHTA and CDR2 is FQGNSA. The length of the CDR3 is 16 residues. The CDR3, as DNA: TGTGCCAGCAGCAACGGAGCGGGGAACTCCTACAATGAGCAGTTCTTC. Translated, it gives CASSNGAGNSYNEQFF. Looking up the rest from reference TRBV7-2 and TRBJ2-1 gives the full variable domain: GAGVSQSPSNKVTEKGKDVELRCDPISGHTALYWYRQSLGQGLEFLIYFQGNSAPDKSGLPSDRFSAERTGGSVSTLTIQRTQQEDSAVYLCASSNGAGNSYNEQFFGPGTRLTVL.

The chain recombines TRBV7-2 with TRBJ2-6, with 8 bases that match TRBD1. The germline CDR1 and CDR2 sequences are SGHTA and FQGNSA. V was clipped by 6 bases and J by 2 bases; unmatched bases: 3. This CDR3 is built from 15 residues. The CDR3 DNA follows: TGTGCCAGCAGATTACAGGGGGCTGGGGCCAACGTCCTGACTTTC. Encoded protein: CASRLQGAGANVLTF.

The chain has TRBV7-9 and TRBJ2-3, with 14 bases matching TRBD2. This CDR3 comprises 15 residues. Trimming cost V 3 bases and J 4 bases; bases outside gene matches: 0. In germline, CDR1 is SEHNR, CDR2 FQNEAQ (reference sequence). This CDR3 reads CASSLTSGGADTQYF. Here the CDR3 DNA reads TGTGCCAGCAGCTTGACTAGCGGGGGGGCAGATACGCAGTATTTT.

The CDR3 region is CASSSPGQLSADPGDYGYTF. In DNA, the CDR3 is TGTGCCAGTAGTTCTCCGGGACAGCTCAGCGCAGATCCAGGGGACTATGGCTACACCTTC. This rearrangement joins TRBV19 to TRBJ1-2; 7 bases map to TRBD1. In germline, CDR1 is LNHDA, CDR2 SQIVND (reference sequence). This CDR3 spans 20 amino acids. V shed 5 bases and J 3 bases; nucleotides not matched to a gene: 24.

The rearrangement uses TRBV19 and TRBJ1-5, with TRBD1 as a possible D gene (6 bases). Germline lookup yields CDR1 LNHDA and CDR2 SQIVND (reference sequence). Trimming stripped 7 bases from V and 7 bases from J, with 14 bases between. The CDR3 extends over 13 amino acids. Here the CDR3 DNA reads TGTGCCAGTAATGGCTACAGGGCCCAGCCCCAGCATTTT. Translating gives CASNGYRAQPQHF. Combining the CDR3 with reference TRBV19 and TRBJ1-5 gives the whole variable domain DGGITQSPKYLFRKEGQNVTLSCEQNLNHDAMYWYRQDPGQGLRLIYYSQIVNDFQKGDIAEGYSVSREKKESFPLTVTSAQKNPTAFYLCASNGYRAQPQHFGDGTRLSIL.

The rearrangement links TRBV7-6 to TRBJ2-7; D possibly corresponds to TRBD2 (6 bases). V was cut by 8 bases and J by 0 bases, with 8 bases left in between. Germline loops: CDR1 SGHVS, CDR2 FNYEAQ. This CDR3 spans 12 amino acids. The CDR3 nucleotides are TGTGCCAGCCGGGGAGGCTCCTACGAGCAGTACTTC. Translating gives CASRGGSYEQYF.

The chain couples TRBV4-3 to TRBJ2-1; D is uncertain. This CDR3 is built from 14 residues. The germline CDR1 and CDR2 sequences are LGHNA and YSLEER. V lost 0 bases and J lost 3, with 6 bases in between. The CDR3 DNA is TGCGCCAGCAGCCAAGATTTCATCTACAATGAGCAGTTCTTC. Its translation: CASSQDFIYNEQFF.

The chain links TRBV27 to TRBJ2-2, with D perhaps TRBD1 (5 bases). Germline loops: CDR1 MNHEY, CDR2 SMNVEV (reference sequence). CDR3 size: 15 residues. V lost 6 bases to trimming and J lost 1 base, with 12 bases between them. The CDR3 DNA sequence: TGTGCCAGCAGAAAAGAACAGGTGAACACCGGGGAGCTGTTTTTT. It encodes CASRKEQVNTGELFF.

The V call is TRBV18, the J call TRBJ1-1; TRBD1 aligns across 8 bases. In germline, CDR1 is KGHSH, CDR2 LQKENI. The trim removed 2 bases at V and 2 bases at J, leaving 7 bases unmatched. There are 16 residues in the CDR3. The CDR3 sequence: CASSPGQGAINTEAFF. The CDR3 DNA reads TGTGCCAGCTCACCAGGGCAGGGGGCGATTAACACTGAAGCTTTCTTT.

This clone was picked up one time. The rearrangement uses TRBV19 and TRBJ1-2; 7 positions match TRBD1. Germline assignment: CDR1 LNHDA and CDR2 SQIVND (reference sequence). The length of the CDR3 is 12 residues. Trimming at V came to 8 bases and at J to 8 bases, leaving 8 bases not matched to a gene. CDR3 DNA: TGTGCCAGTGCTCTAAACAGGGGAGGCTACACCTTC. This translates into CASALNRGGYTF.

The chain employs TRBV5-1 and TRBJ1-3; the D is unclear. Germline values: CDR1 SGHRS, CDR2 YFSETQ. The CDR3 spans 15 residues. The V and J ends lost 1 base and 0 bases respectively, with 8 bases between them. CDR3 DNA sequence: TGCGCCAGCAGCTTGAGCACTAGCTCTGGAAACACCATATATTTT. Protein sequence: CASSLSTSSGNTIYF. Based on the CDR3 plus reference TRBV5-1 and TRBJ1-3, the full variable domain is KAGVTQTPRYLIKTRGQQVTLSCSPISGHRSVSWYQQTPGQGLQFLFEYFSETQRNKGNFPGRFSGRQFSNSRSEMNVSTLELGDSALYLCASSLSTSSGNTIYFGEGSWLTVV.

The V and J genes are TRBV6-5 and TRBJ2-1; 12 bases are shared with TRBD2. The CDR3 extends over 15 amino acids. V trimming: 7 bases; J trimming: 9 bases; junction bases outside the gene matches: 10. Germline CDR1 and CDR2: MNHEY and SVGAGI. CDR3 nucleotide sequence: TGTGCCAGCACCGAGACTAGCGGGAGTGCGAGTGAGCAGTTCTTC. The encoded protein is CASTETSGSASEQFF.

The gene calls are TRBV23-1 and TRBJ2-7, with 9 nucleotides matching TRBD1. TRBV23-1 is an open reading frame whose function is uncertain. Trimming at V came to 2 bases and at J to 3 bases, leaving 8 bases not matched to a gene. CDR3 length: 16 residues. Written as DNA, the CDR3 is TGCGCCAGCAGTCAAGCGTGGGACAGGGAGGTCTACGAGCAGTACTTC. Amino acid sequence: CASSQAWDREVYEQYF.

This CDR3 reads CAISVDTSLNYGYTF. The CDR3 DNA reads as TGTGCCATCAGTGTTGATACTTCCCTCAACTATGGCTACACCTTC. The gene calls are TRBV10-3 and TRBJ1-2; D is unclear. Trimming took off 4 bases at V and 2 bases at J, with 14 bases between the two ends. Per the germline V gene, CDR1 is ENHRY and CDR2 is SYGVKD. The CDR3 sequence is 15 residues long.

A single count supports this clone. This chain connects TRBV28 to TRBJ1-4; no firm D call. Germline lookup yields CDR1 MDHEN and CDR2 SYDVKM. The V gene lost 3 bases and the J gene lost 3 bases, with 5 bases spanning the gap. This CDR3 is 13 amino acids long. Here the CDR3 DNA reads TGTGCCAGCAGTTTTCATGCTAATGAAAAACTGTTTTTT. This encodes CASSFHANEKLFF.

This clone was recorded only once. This sequence joins TRBV29-1 and TRBJ1-5, with D tentatively TRBD1 (6 bases). CDR1 and CDR2 from the germline V gene are SQVTM and ANQGSEA. The CDR3 has 13 amino acids. V shed 2 bases and J shed 6 bases, with 11 bases lying between them. CDR3 sequence (DNA): TGCAGCGTTGAACGCTCCAGGGGTCAGCCCCAGCATTTT. As protein: CSVERSRGQPQHF.

This clone came up once. J is TRBJ2-4 and V is TRBV6-1; D perhaps matches TRBD1 (6 bases). The CDR3 has 15 residues. V lost 3 bases and J lost 0, with 9 bases in between. Germline V gene sequence: CDR1 MNHNS, CDR2 SASEGT. The CDR3 DNA is TGTGCCAGCAGTGACAGGGGCCTAGCCAAAAACATTCAGTACTTC. It encodes CASSDRGLAKNIQYF.

Regarding this clone: One end of the junction does not line up with germline, which may come from a read error. The chain links TRBV12-3 or TRBV12-4 to TRBJ1-1; 11 nucleotides align to TRBD1. This CDR3 contains 13 residues. CDR3 nucleotide sequence: TGTGCCAGCAGACCTCGGACAGGGGGCGGTGTGAGCTTT. This encodes CASRPRTGGGVSF.

V usage is TRBV6-2 or TRBV6-3 and J usage is TRBJ2-5; 7 positions agree with TRBD1. Per the germline V gene, CDR1 is MNHEY and CDR2 is SVGEGT. V lost 6 bases to trimming and J lost 1 base; unmatched junction nucleotides: 5. The CDR3 has 14 amino acids. The CDR3 bases are TGTGCCAGCAGCCAGGGACAGCCCCAAGAGACCCAGTACTTC. Its translation: CASSQGQPQETQYF.

The rearrangement uses TRBV28 and TRBJ2-1; the match to TRBD2 covers 7 bases. The CDR3 contains 16 residues. Germline CDR1 is MDHEN and CDR2 is SYDVKM. The J segment lost 7 bases and the V segment lost 6 bases, leaving 15 bases of the junction unmatched. The CDR3 bases are TGTGCCAGCAGCCCCCCAAGCGGGGCCCTTAGGAATGAGCAGTTCTTC. Protein product: CASSPPSGALRNEQFF. Looking up the rest from reference TRBV28 and TRBJ2-1 gives the full variable domain: DVKVTQSSRYLVKRTGEKVFLECVQDMDHENMFWYRQDPGLGLRLIYFSYDVKMKEKGDIPEGYSVSREKKERFSLILESASTNQTSMYLCASSPPSGALRNEQFFGPGTRLTVL.

The rearrangement joins TRBV9 to TRBJ2-7, with TRBD2 matching 8 bases. This CDR3 comprises 20 residues. J lost 2 bases, V lost 0 bases, and 19 bases had no gene match. Germline V gene data show CDR1 as SGDLS and CDR2 as YYNGEE. This CDR3 is CASSVAGGRYGSGSAYEQYF. CDR3 nucleotide sequence: TGTGCCAGCAGCGTAGCTGGGGGGCGCTACGGGAGCGGGAGCGCCTACGAGCAGTACTTC. The complete variable domain, with remaining parts taken from reference TRBV9 and TRBJ2-7, reads DSGVTQTPKHLITATGQRVTLRCSPRSGDLSVYWYQQSLDQGLQFLIQYYNGEERAKGNILERFSAQQFPDLHSELNLSSLELGDSALYFCASSVAGGRYGSGSAYEQYFGPGTRLTVT.

The gene calls are TRBV6-2 or TRBV6-3 and TRBJ1-6; no clear D gene. Deletions cut 7 bases from V and 6 bases from J, with 16 bases between. Germline CDR1 reads MNHEY; CDR2 reads SVGEGT. CDR3 size: 15 residues. CDR3 bases: TGTGCCAGCACCCCCGTTCGTCTCGGTAATTCACCCCTCCACTTT. It encodes CASTPVRLGNSPLHF.